The present entry profiles one T cell receptor beta chain with its context. The antigen is not known. Per germline, CDR1 SGHTS and CDR2 YDEGEE. This CDR3 is built from 16 residues. V shed 0 bases and J 1 base; nucleotides not matched to a gene: 3. The data stem from a study of shared clonotypes between healthy human individuals. Overall study results and limits: Sequencing depth was expected to influence donor clonotype sharing.

Profiled with immunoSEQ multiplex PCR; TCRdb holds only in-frame clones, not every one. Seen here are around 2,100,000 clones, about 95% observed once, and the top ten hold roughly 1.2%. The naive CD8 subset, CD45RO-negative cells positively selected for CCR7, excluded terminally differentiated effector memory CD45RA+ cells. The source is a man between 18 and 29 years old in good health. Sequenced material: naive CD8+ T cells sorted from blood. This sequence joins TRBV5-8 and TRBJ2-3; 9 bases match TRBD1. CDR3: CASSLVWTGGTDTQYF. In DNA, the CDR3 is TGTGCCAGCAGCTTGGTTTGGACAGGGGGCACAGATACGCAGTATTTT.